This is a list of T cell receptor beta chains from one sample in a study of T-cell reconstitution after alpha-beta-depleted transplantation in children. TCRdb called the PCR reads again in MiXCR, with one record for every CDR3 protein. The data show 250,000 to 300,000 distinct CDR3 sequences, with 11% seen just once and about 20% held by the top ten. The sample here was peripheral blood, taken 180 days after TCRalphabeta/CD19-depleted stem cell transplant. These receptors were taken from a male patient aged 2-15 years who had a stem cell transplant for chronic granulomatous disease, so the T cells may come from the graft donor. CDR3s include the opening cysteine and the closing phenylalanine or tryptophan. Fields, in order: J gene, clone size, V gene, D gene, CDR3 protein, CDR3 DNA. D genes are given only for firm matches. The size of a clone is reported for some rows only, either as once, few or many, or as a class for expanded clones.

TRBJ2-1,many,TRBV5-1,TRBD2,CASSLPSGGNNEQFF,TGCGCCAGCAGCTTGCCTAGCGGGGGCAACAATGAGCAGTTCTTC
TRBJ1-3,many,TRBV9,-,CASSARDNYLSGNTIYF,TGTGCCAGCAGCGCCCGGGACAACTACCTTTCAGGAAACACCATATATTTT
TRBJ1-1,many,TRBV5-4,-,CASSFAANPGAEAFF,TGTGCCAGCAGCTTTGCGGCGAATCCGGGGGCTGAAGCTTTCTTT
TRBJ2-7,-,TRBV27,-,CASSFPDGVGASF,TGTGCCAGCAGTTTCCCCGACGGTGTAGGAGCGAGCTTC
TRBJ2-7,many,TRBV7-9,-,CASGKSGKGSYEQYF,TGTGCCAGCGGGAAAAGCGGAAAAGGGTCCTACGAGCAGTACTTC
TRBJ2-3,many,TRBV20-1,-,CSGSTDTQYF,TGCAGTGGGAGCACAGATACGCAGTATTTT
TRBJ2-2,many,TRBV7-3,-,CASSLRSTGELFF,TGTGCCAGCAGCTTAAGGAGCACCGGGGAGCTGTTTTTT
TRBJ2-7,-,TRBV23-1,-,CASSQSVLQDDLYEQYF,TGCGCCAGCAGTCAATCTGTATTGCAGGACGACCTTTACGAGCAGTACTTC
TRBJ2-5,-,TRBV28,-,CASSLRAGVMGTQYF,TGTGCCAGCAGTTTACGGGCCGGGGTAATGGGGACCCAGTACTTC
TRBJ2-5,-,TRBV7-2,-,CASSLGGPSRETQYF,TGTGCCAGCAGCTTAGGAGGGCCGTCCAGAGAGACCCAGTACTTC
TRBJ2-1,many,TRBV6-6,-,CASSYLSEQFF,TGTGCCAGCAGTTACTTATCTGAGCAGTTCTTC
TRBJ2-1,many,TRBV9,-,CASSVRPDDNEQFF,TGTGCCAGCAGCGTACGACCCGATGACAATGAGCAGTTCTTC
TRBJ1-1,many,TRBV12-3/TRBV12-4,-,CASSFGGTVTEAFF,TGTGCCAGCAGTTTTGGTGGGACTGTCACTGAAGCTTTCTTT
TRBJ2-6,many,TRBV29-1,-,CSVVTVGAISGANVLTF,TGCAGCGTTGTAACGGTGGGGGCGATCTCTGGGGCCAACGTCCTGACTTTC
TRBJ2-2,many,TRBV20-1,TRBD2,CSAKGAGGYTGELFF,TGCAGTGCCAAGGGAGCGGGAGGGTACACCGGGGAGCTGTTTTTT
TRBJ1-5,many,TRBV10-2,TRBD1,CASRKTGGFNQPQHF,TGCGCCAGCAGGAAGACAGGGGGTTTTAATCAGCCCCAGCATTTT
TRBJ2-3,many,TRBV11-2,TRBD2,CASSYRLAGTTDTQYF,TGTGCCAGCAGCTATAGACTAGCGGGGACGACAGATACGCAGTATTTT
TRBJ1-6,many,TRBV5-1,-,CASSWGTSSYNSPLHF,TGCGCCAGCAGCTGGGGGACAAGCTCCTATAATTCACCCCTCCACTTT
TRBJ1-5,many,TRBV28,TRBD1,CASSLSKRWTGGSNQPQHF,TGTGCCAGCAGTTTATCAAAACGCTGGACAGGGGGGTCCAATCAGCCCCAGCATTTT
TRBJ1-2,many,TRBV29-1,-,CSVVTGLDYGYTF,TGCAGCGTTGTTACAGGGTTGGACTATGGCTACACCTTC
TRBJ2-3,many,TRBV9,TRBD1,CASSIPQGDKYF,TGTGCCAGCAGCATACCACAGGGGGATAAGTATTTT
TRBJ2-3,many,TRBV20-1,-,CSEHSGGATDTQYF,TGCAGTGAACATAGCGGAGGAGCCACAGATACGCAGTATTTT
TRBJ2-1,many,TRBV5-6,-,CASSRTGTTTYNEQFF,TGTGCCAGCAGCCGTACCGGGACAACTACCTACAATGAGCAGTTCTTC
TRBJ2-2,many,TRBV5-1,-,CASSVGGLRLGVGSGELFF,TGCGCCAGCAGCGTGGGCGGGCTCAGACTGGGAGTTGGATCCGGGGAGCTGTTTTTT
TRBJ2-2,many,TRBV10-3,-,CAISEVPANTGELFF,TGTGCCATCAGTGAGGTGCCGGCGAACACCGGGGAGCTGTTTTTT
TRBJ2-3,many,TRBV29-1,TRBD1,CSQRLGQGASDTQYF,TGCAGCCAAAGGCTGGGACAGGGGGCGTCAGATACGCAGTATTTT
TRBJ2-7,-,TRBV7-8,-,CASSLGLESYEQYF,TGTGCCAGCAGCTTAGGGCTAGAAAGTTACGAGCAGTACTTC
TRBJ1-3,many,TRBV15,TRBD1,CATSNRDRGSGNTIYF,TGTGCCACCAGCAACAGGGACAGGGGAAGTGGAAACACCATATATTTT
TRBJ2-7,many,TRBV27,TRBD2,CASTREGRVNEQYF,TGTGCCAGCACCCGGGAGGGCAGGGTTAACGAGCAGTACTTC
TRBJ2-1,many,TRBV29-1,TRBD2,CSVAELAGVEQFF,TGCAGCGTTGCGGAACTAGCGGGAGTTGAGCAGTTCTTC
TRBJ2-4,many,TRBV13,-,CASSLVGLGSKPIQYF,TGTGCCAGCAGCTTAGTCGGTCTAGGGAGCAAACCCATTCAGTACTTC
TRBJ1-3,many,TRBV12-3/TRBV12-4,-,CASSFSGNTIYF,TGTGCCAGCAGTTTTTCTGGAAACACCATATATTTT
TRBJ2-2,many,TRBV5-5,-,CASTPPNTGELFF,TGTGCCAGCACCCCTCCTAACACCGGGGAGCTGTTTTTT
TRBJ1-2,many,TRBV12-3/TRBV12-4,TRBD1,CASRFQDRVGYGYTF,TGTGCCAGCAGATTCCAGGACAGGGTAGGCTATGGCTACACCTTC